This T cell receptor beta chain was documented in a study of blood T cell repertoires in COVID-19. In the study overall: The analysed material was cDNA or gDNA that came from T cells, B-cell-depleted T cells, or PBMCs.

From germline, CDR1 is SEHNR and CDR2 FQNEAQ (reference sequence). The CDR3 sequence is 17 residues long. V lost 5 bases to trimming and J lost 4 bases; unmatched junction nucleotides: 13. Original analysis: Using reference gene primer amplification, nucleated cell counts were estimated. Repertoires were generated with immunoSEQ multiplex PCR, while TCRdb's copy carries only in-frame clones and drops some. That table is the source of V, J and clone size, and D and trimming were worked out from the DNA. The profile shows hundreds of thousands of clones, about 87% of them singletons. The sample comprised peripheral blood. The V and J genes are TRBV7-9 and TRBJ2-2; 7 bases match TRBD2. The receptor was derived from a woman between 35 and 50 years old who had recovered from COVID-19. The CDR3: CASSQYLAGAGTGELFF. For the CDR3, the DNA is TGTGCCAGCAGCCAGTATTTAGCGGGTGCGGGCACCGGGGAGCTGTTTTTT. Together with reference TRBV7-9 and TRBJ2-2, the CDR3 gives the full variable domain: DTGVSQNPRHKITKRGQNVTFRCDPISEHNRLYWYRQTLGQGPEFLTYFQNEAQLEKSRLLSDRFSAERPKGSFSTLEIQRTEQGDSAMYLCASSQYLAGAGTGELFFGEGSRLTVL.